These 14 T cell receptor beta chains came from one sample sequenced in a study. TCRdb independently ran MiXCR on the reads; one entry per CDR3 protein. The sample lists about 5,800 distinct CDR3 sequences, around 9.1% seen once, with 5% to 6.5% in the top ten. Specimen: CD4+ T cells from synovial fluid. Receptors were obtained from a human donor with rheumatoid arthritis.

Within the sample, this clonotype is medium-sized. The gene calls are TRBV18 and TRBJ1-1; maybe TRBD1 (6 bases). The CDR3 length is 11 residues. Trimming removed 6 bases from V and 5 bases from J, with 7 bases in between. The germline V gene encodes CDR1 KGHSH and CDR2 LQKENI. This chain's CDR3 is CASSQGTEAFF. DNA for the CDR3: TGTGCCAGCTCCCAGGGGACTGAAGCTTTCTTT.

By sample fraction, this clonotype is medium-sized. V gene TRBV27 combines with J gene TRBJ2-3; 12 nucleotides align to TRBD2. The CDR3 sequence is 15 residues long. The germline V gene encodes CDR1 MNHEY and CDR2 SMNVEV (reference sequence). The ends lost 6 bases at V and 7 bases at J; junction bases unmatched: 8. CDR3 bases: TGTGCCAGCAGCCCACTAGCGGGAGGTTGGAATACGCAGTATTTT. It translates to CASSPLAGGWNTQYF.

The genes are TRBV18 and TRBJ2-7; 10 bases agree with TRBD1. With V trimmed by 4 bases and J by 3 bases, 3 bases remained unmatched. The CDR3 is made up of 14 amino acids. Germline V gene sequence: CDR1 KGHSH, CDR2 LQKENI. CDR3 in amino acids: CASSQGTGDYEQYF. The CDR3, as DNA: TGTGCCAGCTCACAGGGGACAGGGGACTACGAGCAGTACTTC.

This clonotype turned up a few times. The rearrangement uses TRBV6-1 and TRBJ2-3, with TRBD2 matching 8 bases. The CDR3 is made up of 18 amino acids. The J segment lost 2 bases and the V segment lost 1 base, leaving 11 bases of the junction unmatched. Germline assignment: CDR1 MNHNS and CDR2 SASEGT. The DNA for the CDR3 is TGTGCCAGCAGTGAAGGGGTGGCTAGCGGGTACCCCACAGATACGCAGTATTTT. The encoded protein is CASSEGVASGYPTDTQYF.

A remark on this clonotype: This may stem from a read error, because a much larger clone lies one nucleotide away. V usage is TRBV7-3 and J usage is TRBJ1-3; 9 positions match TRBD1. The CDR3 totals 14 residues. Looked up from germline, CDR1 is SGHTA and CDR2 is FQGTGA. CDR3: CTSSPGTGRNTIYF. CDR3 bases: TGTACCAGCAGTCCCGGGACAGGGAGAAACACCATATATTTT.

This clonotype appeared many times. This chain connects TRBV20-1 to TRBJ1-6; no firm D call. V was pared by 1 base and J by 9 bases, with 7 bases between. The CDR3 sequence is 12 residues long. Looked up from germline, CDR1 is DFQATT and CDR2 is SNEGSKA (reference sequence). In nucleotides, the CDR3 is TGCAGTGCTAGAGGCCCACTTTCACCCCTCCACTTT. Residues: CSARGPLSPLHF.

The sample holds many counts of this clonotype. The chain couples TRBV15 to TRBJ2-1; 8 positions match TRBD2. After removal of 5 bases from V and 5 bases from J, the junction contained 11 bases not matched to a gene. This CDR3 is built from 16 residues. CDR1 and CDR2 (germline): LNHNV, YYDKDF (reference sequence). The CDR3 DNA follows: TGTGCCACCAGCCCAGAGAAAACTAGCGGAAACAATGAGCAGTTCTTC. Its translation: CATSPEKTSGNNEQFF.

This clonotype was counted ten times or more. J is TRBJ2-3 and V is TRBV4-2; the match to TRBD2 covers 10 bases. This CDR3 comprises 15 residues. The J segment lost 2 bases and the V segment lost 4 bases, leaving 3 bases of the junction unmatched. Looked up from germline, CDR1 is LGHNA and CDR2 is YNFKEQ. CDR3 nucleotides: TGTGCCAGCAGCCCGACTAGCGGGTTCACAGATACGCAGTATTTT. The encoded protein is CASSPTSGFTDTQYF.

Within the sample, this clonotype is medium-sized. The rearrangement uses TRBV10-3 and TRBJ2-1, with 14 bases aligning to TRBD2. The length of the CDR3 is 15 residues. The germline gives CDR1 ENHRY, CDR2 SYGVKD. V gave up 5 bases and J gave up 9 bases; unmatched junction bases: 6. The CDR3 sequence is CAISLGTSGSGEQFF. Written as DNA, the CDR3 is TGTGCCATCAGTTTAGGGACTAGCGGGAGTGGTGAGCAGTTCTTC.

This clonotype is medium-sized. V and J are TRBV28 and TRBJ1-2, with D uncertain. The CDR3 totals 12 residues. The V end was cut by 3 bases, the J end by 3 bases, with 5 bases between. Germline lookup yields CDR1 MDHEN and CDR2 SYDVKM. The CDR3 region is CASSFIHYGYTF. The CDR3 DNA reads TGTGCCAGCAGTTTCATTCACTATGGCTACACCTTC.

The V gene is TRBV10-3, the J gene TRBJ2-7; D may be TRBD1 or TRBD2 (5 bases each). The CDR3 is 14 amino acids. The V end was cut by 4 bases, the J end by 0 bases, with 10 bases between. Germline V lookup: CDR1 ENHRY, CDR2 SYGVKD. The CDR3 spells CAISAGTLSYEQYF. In DNA form, the CDR3 reads TGTGCCATCAGTGCCGGGACCCTCTCCTACGAGCAGTACTTC.

This clonotype has a count of ten or more. The gene calls are TRBV11-3 and TRBJ2-2, with D perhaps TRBD2 (7 bases). The length of the CDR3 is 17 residues. The germline V gene has CDR1 SGHNT and CDR2 YENEEA. Trimming took off 4 bases at V and 3 bases at J, with 18 bases between the two ends. The chain's CDR3 is CASSSGGASDHTGELFF. The CDR3 DNA follows: TGTGCCAGCAGCTCTGGGGGGGCTAGCGATCACACCGGGGAGCTGTTTTTT.

In its sample, this clonotype was seen many times. The chain carries TRBV20-1 and TRBJ2-3; 9 bases are shared with TRBD2. Trimming at V came to 6 bases and at J to 3 bases, leaving 1 base not matched to a gene. The CDR3 is 12 residues long. From germline, CDR1 is DFQATT and CDR2 SNEGSKA (reference sequence). The CDR3 loop reads CSAGLATDTQYF. The DNA for the CDR3 is TGCAGTGCGGGACTAGCAACAGATACGCAGTATTTT.

This clonotype is judged medium-sized (0.01 to 0.1%). This chain joins TRBV18 and TRBJ2-7, with 8 bases matching TRBD1. Germline V gene data show CDR1 as KGHSH and CDR2 as LQKENI. The length of the CDR3 is 14 residues. V was clipped by 1 base and J by 3 bases; unmatched bases: 2. Written as DNA, the CDR3 is TGTGCCAGCTCACCACGGACAGGGAGCTACGAGCAGTACTTC. Amino acids: CASSPRTGSYEQYF.